This T cell receptor beta chain stems from a study of tumor-infiltrating lymphocytes in localized non-small cell lung cancer. Study-wide background: Resected tumor was paired with non-adjacent uninvolved lung from the same patient.

The CDR3 is made up of 14 amino acids. The germline CDR1 and CDR2 sequences are SGHVS and FQNEAQ. The V and J ends lost 6 bases and 2 bases, in that order; junction bases with no gene match: 5. TCRdb's table, derived via immunoSEQ multiplex PCR, lists solely in-frame clones and lacks some. The sample has about 23,000 clones, roughly 63% seen once. General study points: T-cell fraction did not differ between immunotypes IM1 and IM2.

Worth noting for this clone: The antigen remains unidentified.

The sequenced sample was lung tumor tissue. The receptor was derived from a human donor with non-small cell lung cancer. The rearrangement links TRBV7-8 to TRBJ2-7; 9 positions agree with TRBD1. The CDR3 DNA is TGTGCCAGCAGTACAGGGGGCGTCGCCTACGAGCAGTACTTC. The encoded protein is CASSTGGVAYEQYF.